Described below is a single TCR beta chain sequence and its context. Mismatch with germline at one junction end may stem from a read error. These data are taken from a study of prognosis after radiotherapy for stage I lung cancer. Using two-round multiplex PCR, the authors amplified TCR beta CDR3 from genomic DNA. Used in first-round PCR were primers specific to each TRBV and TRBJ gene. TCRdb reprocessed the multiplex PCR reads with MiXCR, giving one entry per CDR3 protein. The sample lists more than 25,000 distinct CDR3 sequences, under 35% occurring once. The source of this sequence is a donor over 45 with non-small cell lung cancer. Sequencing used PBMCs, obtained before or after stereotactic body radiation therapy (not recorded which).

The CDR3 nucleotides read TGTGCCAGCATGGCCGGAGGGGGTTACGAGCATTACTTC. It yields the protein CASMAGGGYEHYF. The chain has TRBV6-1 and TRBJ2-7, with D perhaps matching TRBD1 or TRBD2 (6 bases each). CDR3 length: 13 residues. Germline CDR1 MNHNS, CDR2 SASEGT.